The next 2 T cell receptor beta chains were all read from a single sample in a study of spatial heterogeneity in lung cancer. Noted time point: sample taken at primary tumor resection. From the 5' RACE reads, TCRdb called clonotypes with MiXCR, one entry per CDR3 protein. This sample has 20,000 or so distinct CDR3 sequences, with 7.5% found just once. Antigen specificity for these receptors is unknown. Study-wide results and caveats: The study found that expanded intratumoral alpha and beta TCR counts tracked tumor mutation counts.

The sequences come from lung tumor tissue, collected at surgery. These TCRs come from a male donor with early-stage non-small cell lung cancer.

This clonotype was counted only a few times. This chain links TRBV30 with TRBJ1-2; perhaps TRBD1 as D (5 bases). There are 15 residues in the CDR3. Deletions cut 2 bases from V and 7 bases from J, with 20 bases between. Germline CDR1 GTSNPN, CDR2 SVGIG (reference sequence). The CDR3 reads CAWSTRREFQLGYTF. CDR3 sequence (DNA): TGTGCCTGGAGTACCCGCAGGGAGTTTCAACTTGGCTACACCTTC.

The chain has TRBV27 and TRBJ2-7; possible D gene TRBD1, 5 bases. CDR1 is MNHEY, CDR2 SMNVEV, per germline (reference sequence). Trimming shortened V by 6 bases and J by 4 bases, and 7 bases separated the two germline ends. There are 11 residues in the CDR3. CDR3 residues: CASRRGYEQYF. The CDR3 region has the DNA TGTGCCAGCAGAAGGGGATACGAGCAGTACTTC.